This is a list of T cell receptor beta chains from one sample in a study of shared clonotypes between healthy human individuals. Using immunoSEQ multiplex PCR, the repertoire was profiled, and TCRdb retains in-frame clones only, with some absent. The sample shows over a million clones, roughly 98% of them seen only once. Specimen: naive CD4+ T cells sorted from blood. Receptor source: a man under 40 in good health. The CDR3 runs from the conserved cysteine through the conserved F or W. The order of the fields is clone size, D gene, V gene, J gene, CDR3 length, CDR3 protein, CDR3 DNA. A D gene is named only where the DNA matches it firmly. Size tells how often a clone was seen (once, few, many) or the class of an expanded clone, and some rows leave it out.

-	-	TRBV7-9	TRBJ2-7	14	CASSSSGGIYEQYF	TGTGCCAGCAGCTCCAGCGGAGGAATCTACGAGCAGTACTTC
-	TRBD1	TRBV2	TRBJ1-2	15	CASSLGQGDNYGYTF	TGTGCCAGCAGTCTAGGACAGGGAGATAACTATGGCTACACCTTC
-	-	TRBV5-1	TRBJ2-7	15	CASSLAGVAAYEQYF	TGCGCCAGCAGCTTGGCCGGCGTCGCGGCCTACGAGCAGTACTTC
-	-	TRBV18	TRBJ1-4	13	CASSPADTEKLFF	TGTGCCAGCTCACCAGCGGACACAGAAAAACTGTTTTTT
-	TRBD1	TRBV18	TRBJ1-2	16	CASSPLRDRFNYGYTF	TGTGCCAGCTCACCCCTGAGGGACAGGTTCAACTATGGCTACACCTTC
-	-	TRBV27	TRBJ2-2	14	CASKAGRETGELFF	TGTGCCAGCAAAGCCGGACGAGAGACCGGGGAGCTGTTTTTT
-	-	TRBV5-1	TRBJ1-2	15	CASSFADRFPYGYTF	TGCGCCAGCAGCTTCGCCGACAGGTTCCCCTATGGCTACACCTTC
-	-	TRBV5-1	TRBJ2-3	18	CASSLVMQPGGRTDTQYF	TGCGCCAGCAGCTTGGTTATGCAGCCTGGGGGGCGCACAGATACGCAGTATTTT
-	-	TRBV20-1	TRBJ2-3	10	CSASPDTQYF	TGCAGTGCTAGTCCCGATACGCAGTATTTT
-	-	TRBV19	TRBJ2-7	13	CASSIADVYEQYF	TGTGCCAGTAGTATAGCGGACGTCTACGAGCAGTACTTC
-	-	TRBV18	TRBJ1-1	15	CASSSRQPGRTEAFF	TGTGCCAGCTCATCCAGACAGCCCGGGCGGACTGAAGCTTTCTTT
-	TRBD1	TRBV5-4	TRBJ1-2	15	CASRLTGQYGDGYTF	TGTGCCAGCAGATTGACAGGGCAATACGGGGATGGCTACACCTTC
once	TRBD1	TRBV9	TRBJ1-1	15	CASSVAVSGGTEAFF	TGTGCCAGCAGCGTAGCTGTCTCAGGGGGCACTGAAGCTTTCTTT
-	-	TRBV4-3	TRBJ2-1	15	CASSRVPGRGDEQFF	TGCGCCAGCAGCCGCGTTCCCGGCAGAGGGGATGAGCAGTTCTTC
-	-	TRBV4-1	TRBJ2-4	17	CASSPDVSAGSKNIQYF	TGCGCCAGCAGCCCGGATGTGTCCGCGGGGTCCAAAAACATTCAGTACTTC
-	TRBD2	TRBV29-1	TRBJ2-1	14	CSVGRLAGPNEQFF	TGCAGCGTTGGTCGGCTAGCGGGACCCAATGAGCAGTTCTTC
-	TRBD2	TRBV11-2	TRBJ2-4	13	CASSLGGGNIQYF	TGTGCCAGCAGCTTAGGGGGAGGGAACATTCAGTACTTC
once	-	TRBV5-1	TRBJ1-1	14	CASSLGGMNTEAFF	TGCGCCAGCAGTTTAGGGGGAATGAACACTGAAGCTTTCTTT
-	-	TRBV28	TRBJ2-1	14	CAILPGSSYNEQFF	TGTGCCATCCTACCGGGAAGCTCCTACAATGAGCAGTTCTTC
-	-	TRBV10-3	TRBJ2-2	13	CAISPGLDGELFF	TGTGCCATCAGTCCGGGTTTGGACGGGGAGCTGTTTTTT
-	TRBD2	TRBV5-4	TRBJ2-3	17	CASSHPGGSYNSDTQYF	TGTGCCAGCAGCCACCCTGGCGGGAGCTATAATTCAGATACGCAGTATTTT
-	-	TRBV5-1	TRBJ2-1	16	CASSLYPGGSINEQFF	TGCGCCAGCAGCTTGTACCCTGGTGGTAGTATCAATGAGCAGTTCTTC
-	-	TRBV19	TRBJ2-7	15	CASSIASRLPYEQYF	TGTGCCAGTAGTATCGCTTCACGCCTGCCTTACGAGCAGTACTTC
-	TRBD1	TRBV7-2	TRBJ2-1	13	CASSLDRGDEQFF	TGTGCCAGCAGCTTAGACAGGGGAGATGAGCAGTTCTTC
once	TRBD1	TRBV5-4	TRBJ1-2	20	CASSLEGTGNKVGRDYGYTF	TGTGCCAGCAGCTTGGAAGGGACAGGGAATAAAGTAGGAAGGGACTATGGCTACACCTTC
-	-	TRBV7-9	TRBJ2-7	14	CASSLDSFSYEQYF	TGTGCCAGCAGCTTGGACAGCTTCTCCTACGAGCAGTACTTC
-	TRBD1	TRBV2	TRBJ1-2	13	CASTIGDRDGYTF	TGTGCCAGCACGATAGGGGACAGGGATGGCTACACCTTC
once	TRBD2	TRBV18	TRBJ2-7	15	CASSTSGVPSYEQYF	TGTGCCAGCTCAACTAGCGGAGTGCCCTCCTACGAGCAGTACTTC
-	-	TRBV15	TRBJ2-1	13	CATSRDPRNEQFF	TGTGCCACCAGCAGAGATCCTAGAAATGAGCAGTTCTTC